This T cell receptor beta chain was obtained from a study of human T cells and chemical hapten exposure. About the research overall: Variability of per-sample TCR yields stemmed mainly from small differences in pooled library volume.

The library gave individual cDNA molecules unique molecular identifiers. TCRdb re-analysed the 5' RACE reads in MiXCR, keeping a single row per CDR3 protein. The sample comprises roughly 81,000 distinct CDR3 sequences, about 8% of which are singletons, and 2% to 2.5% rests with the top ten. Concerning this clonotype: Antigen: not known.

The authors' total RNA extraction used unfractionated whole blood. Regarding the study as a whole: TCRs whose frequency exceeded 1 in 1000 remained the same following DPC sensitization.

The germline V and J ends were trimmed by 2 bases and 0 bases, with 5 bases remaining between them. Per germline, CDR1 LNHDA and CDR2 SQIVND (reference sequence). The CDR3 extends over 14 amino acids. V usage is TRBV19 and J usage is TRBJ1-5; D is uncertain. The TCR originated in a male donor in good health. The CDR3 bases are TGTGCCAGTAGTATAAGGGCTAGCAATCAGCCCCAGCATTTT. This encodes CASSIRASNQPQHF.